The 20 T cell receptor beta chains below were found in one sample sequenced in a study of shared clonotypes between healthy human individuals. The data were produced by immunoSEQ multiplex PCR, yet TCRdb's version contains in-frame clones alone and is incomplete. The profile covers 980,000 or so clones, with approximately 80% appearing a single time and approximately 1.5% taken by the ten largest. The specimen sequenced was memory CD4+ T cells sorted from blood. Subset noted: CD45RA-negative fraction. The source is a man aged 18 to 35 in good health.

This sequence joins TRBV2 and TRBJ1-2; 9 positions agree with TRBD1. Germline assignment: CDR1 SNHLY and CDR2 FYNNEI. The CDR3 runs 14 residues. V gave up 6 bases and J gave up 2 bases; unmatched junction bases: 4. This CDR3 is CASRTGQGNYGYTF. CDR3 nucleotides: TGTGCCAGCAGAACCGGACAGGGGAACTATGGCTACACCTTC.

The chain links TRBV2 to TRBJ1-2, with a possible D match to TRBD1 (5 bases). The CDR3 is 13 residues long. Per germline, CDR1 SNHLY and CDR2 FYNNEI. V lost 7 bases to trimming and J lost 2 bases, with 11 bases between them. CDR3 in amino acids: CASNRAGNYGYTF. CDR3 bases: TGTGCCAGCAACCGAGCAGGGAACTATGGCTACACCTTC.

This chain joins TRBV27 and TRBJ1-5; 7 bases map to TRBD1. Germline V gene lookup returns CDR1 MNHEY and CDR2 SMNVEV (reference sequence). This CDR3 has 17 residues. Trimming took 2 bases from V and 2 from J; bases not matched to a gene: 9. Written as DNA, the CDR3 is TGTGCCAGCAGTTTACGTCTGGGGGACAGAGGCAATCAGCCCCAGCATTTT. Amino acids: CASSLRLGDRGNQPQHF.

CDR3 residues: CASSLDGSGVYNEQFF. The CDR3 DNA reads TGCGCCAGCAGCTTGGATGGTAGCGGAGTCTACAATGAGCAGTTCTTC. V gene TRBV5-1 combines with J gene TRBJ2-1, with TRBD2 as a possible D gene (6 bases). V was shortened by 0 bases and J by 3 bases, with 13 bases between the two germline ends. CDR1 is SGHRS and CDR2 is YFSETQ in the germline V gene. CDR3 size: 16 residues.

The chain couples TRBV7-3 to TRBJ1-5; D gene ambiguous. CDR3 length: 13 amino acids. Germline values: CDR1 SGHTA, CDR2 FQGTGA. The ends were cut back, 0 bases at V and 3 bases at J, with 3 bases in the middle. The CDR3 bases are TGTGCCAGCAGCTTAACGACCAATCAGCCCCAGCATTTT. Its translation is CASSLTTNQPQHF.

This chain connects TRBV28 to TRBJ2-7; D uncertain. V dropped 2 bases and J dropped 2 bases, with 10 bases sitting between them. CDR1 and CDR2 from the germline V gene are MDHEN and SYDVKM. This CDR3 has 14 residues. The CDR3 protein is CASSLGQIAYEQYF. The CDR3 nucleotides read TGTGCCAGCAGTTTAGGGCAGATAGCCTACGAGCAGTACTTC.

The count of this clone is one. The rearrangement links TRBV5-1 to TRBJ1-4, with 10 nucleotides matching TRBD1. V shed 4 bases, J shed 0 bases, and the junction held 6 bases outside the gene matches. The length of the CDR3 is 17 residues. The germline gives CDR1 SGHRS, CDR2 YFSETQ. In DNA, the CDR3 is TGCGCCAGCAGCCGGGACAGGGGACCAGCAACTAATGAAAAACTGTTTTTT. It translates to CASSRDRGPATNEKLFF. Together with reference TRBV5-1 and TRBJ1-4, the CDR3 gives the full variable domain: KAGVTQTPRYLIKTRGQQVTLSCSPISGHRSVSWYQQTPGQGLQFLFEYFSETQRNKGNFPGRFSGRQFSNSRSEMNVSTLELGDSALYLCASSRDRGPATNEKLFFGSGTQLSVL.

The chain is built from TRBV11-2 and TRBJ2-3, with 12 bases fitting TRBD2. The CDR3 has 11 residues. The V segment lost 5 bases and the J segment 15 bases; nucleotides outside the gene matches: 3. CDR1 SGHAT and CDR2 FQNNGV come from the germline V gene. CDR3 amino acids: CASSRTSGTYF. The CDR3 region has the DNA TGTGCCAGCAGCCGGACTAGCGGGACCTATTTT.

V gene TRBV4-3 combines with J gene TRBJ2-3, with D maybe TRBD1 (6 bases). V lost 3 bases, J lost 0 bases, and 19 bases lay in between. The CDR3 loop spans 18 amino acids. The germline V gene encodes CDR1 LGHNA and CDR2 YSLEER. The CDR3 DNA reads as TGCGCCAGCAGCCAGGGGGAGACAGGACATATTAGCACAGATACGCAGTATTTT. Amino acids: CASSQGETGHISTDTQYF.

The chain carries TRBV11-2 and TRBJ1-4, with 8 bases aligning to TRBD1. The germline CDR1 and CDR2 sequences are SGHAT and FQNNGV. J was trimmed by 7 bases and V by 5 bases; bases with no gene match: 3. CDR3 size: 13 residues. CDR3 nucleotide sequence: TGTGCCAGCAGCCCCGGGACAGGTGAAAAACTGTTTTTT. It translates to CASSPGTGEKLFF.

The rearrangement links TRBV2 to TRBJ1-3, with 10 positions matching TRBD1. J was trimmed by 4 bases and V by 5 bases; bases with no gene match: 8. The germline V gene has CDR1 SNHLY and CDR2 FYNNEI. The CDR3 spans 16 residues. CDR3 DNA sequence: TGTGCCAGCAGTAGACAGGGGGCGCCGGGGGGAAACACCATATATTTT. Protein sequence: CASSRQGAPGGNTIYF.

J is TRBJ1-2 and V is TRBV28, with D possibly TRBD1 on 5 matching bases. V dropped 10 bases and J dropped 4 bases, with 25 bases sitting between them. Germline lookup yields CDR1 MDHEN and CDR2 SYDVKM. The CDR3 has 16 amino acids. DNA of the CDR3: TGTGCCACCTTCCTGGGAACAGGCATAAGCTCCTATGGCTACACCTTC. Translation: CATFLGTGISSYGYTF.

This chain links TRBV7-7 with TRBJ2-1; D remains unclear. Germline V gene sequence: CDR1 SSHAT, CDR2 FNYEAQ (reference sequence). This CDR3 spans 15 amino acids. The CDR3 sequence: CASSPLRNTYNEQFF. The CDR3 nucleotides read TGTGCTAGTAGCCCCCTTCGGAATACCTACAATGAGCAGTTCTTC. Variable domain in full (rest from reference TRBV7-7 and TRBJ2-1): GAGVSQSPRYKVTKRGQDVTLRCDPISSHATLYWYQQALGQGPEFLTYFNYEAQPDKSGLPSDRFSAERPEGSISTLTIQRTEQRDSAMYRCASSPLRNTYNEQFFGPGTRLTVL.

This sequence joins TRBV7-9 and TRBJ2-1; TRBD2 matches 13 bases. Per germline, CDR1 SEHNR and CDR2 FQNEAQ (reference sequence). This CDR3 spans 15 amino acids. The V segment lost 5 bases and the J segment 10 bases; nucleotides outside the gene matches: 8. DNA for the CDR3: TGTGCCAGCAGCCGACCGGGACTAGCGGGGAGAGAGCAGTTCTTC. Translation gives CASSRPGLAGREQFF. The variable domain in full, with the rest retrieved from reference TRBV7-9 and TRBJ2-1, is DTGVSQNPRHKITKRGQNVTFRCDPISEHNRLYWYRQTLGQGPEFLTYFQNEAQLEKSRLLSDRFSAERPKGSFSTLEIQRTEQGDSAMYLCASSRPGLAGREQFFGPGTRLTVL.

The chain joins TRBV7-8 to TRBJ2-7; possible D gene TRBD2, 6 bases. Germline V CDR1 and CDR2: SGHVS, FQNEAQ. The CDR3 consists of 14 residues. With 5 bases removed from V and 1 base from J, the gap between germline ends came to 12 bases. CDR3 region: CASSPPGGSYEQYF. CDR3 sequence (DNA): TGTGCCAGCAGCCCACCCGGAGGGTCCTACGAGCAGTACTTC. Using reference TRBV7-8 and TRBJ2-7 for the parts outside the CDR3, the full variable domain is GAGVSQSPRYKVAKRGQDVALRCDPISGHVSLFWYQQALGQGPEFLTYFQNEAQLDKSGLPSDRFFAERPEGSVSTLKIQRTQQEDSAVYLCASSPPGGSYEQYFGPGTRLTVT.

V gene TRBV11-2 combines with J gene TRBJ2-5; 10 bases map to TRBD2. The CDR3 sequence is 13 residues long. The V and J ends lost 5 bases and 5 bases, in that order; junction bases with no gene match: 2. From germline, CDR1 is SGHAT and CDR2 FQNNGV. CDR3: CASSPSGGETQYF. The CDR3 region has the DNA TGTGCCAGCAGCCCTAGCGGGGGTGAGACCCAGTACTTC.

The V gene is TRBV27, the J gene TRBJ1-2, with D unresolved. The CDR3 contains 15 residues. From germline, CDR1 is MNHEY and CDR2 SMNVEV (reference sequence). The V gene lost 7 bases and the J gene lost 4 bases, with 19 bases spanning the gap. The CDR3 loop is CASTPLDGVTYGYTF. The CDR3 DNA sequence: TGTGCCAGCACCCCCTTGGACGGAGTAACCTATGGCTACACCTTC.

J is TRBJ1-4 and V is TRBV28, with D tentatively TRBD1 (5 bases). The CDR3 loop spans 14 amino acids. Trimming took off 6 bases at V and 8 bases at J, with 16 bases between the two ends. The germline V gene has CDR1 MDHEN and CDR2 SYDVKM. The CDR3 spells CASSQRGKREKLFF. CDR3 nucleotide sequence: TGTGCCAGCAGCCAAAGGGGAAAGAGGGAAAAACTGTTTTTT.

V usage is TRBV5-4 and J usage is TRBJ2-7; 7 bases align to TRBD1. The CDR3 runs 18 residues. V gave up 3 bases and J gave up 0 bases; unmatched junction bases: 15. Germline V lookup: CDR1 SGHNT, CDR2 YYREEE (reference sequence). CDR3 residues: CASSWGPGTDSLSYEQYF. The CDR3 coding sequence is TGTGCCAGCAGCTGGGGGCCCGGGACAGACTCTCTCTCCTACGAGCAGTACTTC.

The CDR3 DNA reads as TGTGCCAGCAGTAGAGGGGCTAACTGGGGGGAGACCCAGTACTTC. Translated, it gives CASSRGANWGETQYF. J is TRBJ2-5 and V is TRBV27; D might be TRBD1 or TRBD2, each matching 5 bases. The V gene lost 5 bases and the J gene lost 5 bases, with 18 bases spanning the gap. The germline V gene encodes CDR1 MNHEY and CDR2 SMNVEV (reference sequence). The CDR3 is 15 residues long.